Included here is one T cell receptor beta chain sequence, with context. Its target is unknown. The source of the sample is a study of cytomegalovirus exposure and HLA in healthy donors. The overall study: Roughly 180 million T cells yielded approximately 100 million unique TCR beta sequences, as an earlier analysis found. The study's early data release held roughly 90 million unique TCRs from HLA-typed donors.

From germline, CDR1 is SGHAT and CDR2 FQNNGV. Trimming at V came to 4 bases and at J to 4 bases, leaving 2 bases not matched to a gene. This CDR3 spans 15 amino acids. Study-wide results and caveats: In a later analysis, a genetic analysis reported fewer productive-TCR N-insertions in an Asian-associated ancestry cluster than the cohort average.

In the PCR, 60 Vbeta and 13 Jbeta primers were used. Assay used: immunoSEQ multiplex PCR; TCRdb lists only in-frame clones, some missing. The listing records 100,000 to 150,000 clones. The receptor was isolated from a man younger than 30 in good health and CMV-seronegative. Sequencing was carried out using PBMCs. V and J are TRBV11-2 and TRBJ2-1, with TRBD2 identical over 12 bases. The CDR3 nucleotides are TGTGCCAGCAGCTACGGGACTAGCGGGTACAATGAGCAGTTCTTC. This encodes CASSYGTSGYNEQFF.